This TCR beta chain was sequenced during a study of a mutant IDH1 vaccine in newly diagnosed glioma (dated by TCRdb to 2020 to 2022). At the level of the whole study: Across visits V03 through V10, patients got a total of eight vaccinations, given in weeks 1, 3, 5, 7, 11, 15, 19 and 23. Longitudinal TCRB deep sequencing was performed for about two dozen treated patients wherever samples were available for exploratory analyses. Peripheral blood samples were drawn at six visits, namely V03 (baseline), V05, V07, V10, V12 and V13. Of the roughly 32 patients who were treated, 62.5% were male and approximately 38% were female, and the mean age was around 40 years. Vaccination was initiated 4-6 weeks after radiotherapy alone, or concurrently with temozolomide cycles in the chemotherapy-containing groups. Prior to enrollment, patients had been given standard therapy consisting of radiotherapy alone, temozolomide alone, or radiochemotherapy with temozolomide, with the combination given to most patients.

The library was produced with the immunoSEQ multiplex PCR assay. Rearranged TCR beta chain sequences were amplified using the hsTCRB Kit according to the manufacturer's protocol. TCRB libraries were sequenced on an Illumina MiSeq. The original pipeline was this. Demultiplexing, trimming and gene mapping were performed with the kit vendor's proprietary platform. Sourced from immuneACCESS, this table was stored by TCRdb with only in-frame sequences that have V and J called. A share of the clones is absent; for the studies checked, an unresolved V gene accounts for under half, and the remainder has no known explanation. V and J calls and clone size are as listed in that table; D and trimming were resolved from the DNA. The sample table holds around 56,000 clones, of which about 80% were seen once. Of the sample, about 3.2% is held by the ten largest clones. Per the publication, the time point label means: week 5, during vaccination. Each vaccine dose was 300 ug of a 20-mer mutant IDH1 peptide in Montanide, given subcutaneously with topical imiquimod. Newly diagnosed WHO grade 3 or 4 IDH1-mutant astrocytomas showing loss of nuclear ATRX were present in the donors. The samples were drawn from NOA16, a multicentre, single-arm, open-label phase I trial in Germany that tested a mutant IDH1 peptide vaccine in humans for the first time. Genomic DNA for TCRB sequencing was extracted from EDTA blood using the DNeasy Blood and Tissue Kit.

CDR1 and CDR2, looked up from the germline V gene (reference sequence), are DFQATT and SNEGSKA. A distance of 11 bases separates the germline ends of V and J, which lose 6 bases and 12 bases respectively. Reading from cysteine to phenylalanine, the CDR3 counts 9 amino acids. Kept here is only the CDR3 DNA, which spans 27 bases and is read in frame from base 1. What the work shows at the level of the full study, not this receptor alone: Immune responses induced by the vaccine were seen in around 93% of patients across multiple MHC alleles. Selection of PBMC samples for TCRB deep sequencing was based on availability. The authors stated that sample limitations prevented analyses of patient blood samples from being reproduced. Pseudoprogression seemed to be unrelated to changes in the top peripheral T cell clonotypes found by TCRB sequencing.

As for this clone: The target of this receptor is not known. Base qualities were left out, and no much larger clone turns up one base away.

The chain joins TRBV20-1 to TRBJ1-2; possibly the D gene is TRBD1, per 6 matching bases. The TCR comes from a man in his thirties or forties with glioma. The material sequenced was PBMCs, taken from a glioma patient whose treatment included an IDH1 peptide vaccine. The CDR3 reads as follows: CSAGDRNTF. At the DNA level, the sequence is TGCAGTGCGGGAGACAGGAACACCTTC.